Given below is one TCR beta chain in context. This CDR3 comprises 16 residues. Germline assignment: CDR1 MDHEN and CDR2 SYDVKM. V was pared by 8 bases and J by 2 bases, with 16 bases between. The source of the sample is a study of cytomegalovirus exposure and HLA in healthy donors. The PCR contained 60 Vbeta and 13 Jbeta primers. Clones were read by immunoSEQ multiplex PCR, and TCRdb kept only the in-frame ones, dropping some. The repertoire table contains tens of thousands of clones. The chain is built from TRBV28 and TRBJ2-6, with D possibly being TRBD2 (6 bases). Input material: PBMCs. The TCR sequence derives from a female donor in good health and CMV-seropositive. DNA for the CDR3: TGTGCCAGCGCCCGGGGAGGAGTTACTGGGGCCAACGTCCTGACTTTC. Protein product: CASARGGVTGANVLTF.